This T cell receptor beta chain was recovered during a study of blood T cell repertoires in COVID-19. V was trimmed by 4 bases and J by 4 bases, leaving 14 bases between them. The CDR3 runs 14 residues. CDR1 is SGHDT and CDR2 is YYEEEE in the germline V gene. This table comes from immunoSEQ multiplex PCR, and its TCRdb copy is limited to in-frame clones, with some not included. Among about 21,000 clones, approximately 88% were seen once, and the ten largest hold about 2.9%. This clone was picked up one time. The source of this sequence is a man in his forties with acute or convalescent COVID-19. This sequence joins TRBV5-6 and TRBJ1-1; unclear D gene. Material for sequencing was peripheral blood. The CDR3 spells CASSPFQVGTEAFF. For the CDR3, the DNA is TGTGCCAGCAGCCCATTCCAGGTTGGCACTGAAGCTTTCTTT.